The clone carrying this TCR beta chain was seen a handful of times. Its antigen is still unknown. Other DNA sequences in this specimen translate into the identical CDR3. The source of the sample is a study of shared clonotypes between healthy human individuals. The V and J ends lost 3 bases and 5 bases respectively, with 2 bases between them. The CDR3 spans 11 residues. From germline, CDR1 is SGHRS and CDR2 YFSETQ. Study outcomes and limitations: Naive CD4 clonotypes were shared across several donors at 4.5% to 6.5%. Sampling involved blood alone; tissue repertoires likely differ.

Deep was the level used in running the assay. Assay: immunoSEQ multiplex PCR; the TCRdb copy retains only in-frame clones and omits some. The data hold 2,500,000 or so clones, with 92% observed a single time. The sample comprised naive CD4+ T cells from PBMCs. Noted subset: CD45RA+ positively selected. The receptor was derived from a man aged 18 to 29 in good health. Some clones in this sample may be carry-over from other donors' samples. The chain uses TRBV5-1 and TRBJ2-2; D unclear. The CDR3 DNA follows: TGCGCCAGCAGCTCAACCGGGGAGCTGTTTTTT. It yields the protein CASSSTGELFF.